This T cell receptor beta chain was retrieved from a study of human T cells and chemical hapten exposure. This clonotype was counted between two and nine times. Time point in this sample: patch test 1, 2 weeks after DPC sensitization. Stated treatment: therapeutic diphenylcyclopropenone sensitization with weekly scalp DPC. Unfractionated whole blood yielded the extracted total RNA. The CDR3 runs to 20 residues. The germline V gene has CDR1 MNHEY and CDR2 SVGAGI. V dropped 10 bases and J dropped 0; count of bases not matched to a gene: 25. TCRdb re-called the RACE reads with MiXCR, one entry per CDR3 protein. Of some 52,000 distinct CDR3 sequences listed, 8% to 13% are singletons.

The sequences come from whole blood, collected in connection with sensitization to the hapten diphenylcyclopropenone (DPC). The rearrangement uses TRBV6-5 and TRBJ2-3, with 7 nucleotides matching TRBD1. The sequence came from a woman in her thirties or forties with alopecia areata. Some clones in this sample may be carry-over from other donors' samples. Here the CDR3 reads CATAEEQGNLEGESTDTQYF. The CDR3 DNA reads TGTGCCACCGCCGAGGAACAGGGGAATCTTGAAGGGGAGAGCACAGATACGCAGTATTTT.